The 5 T cell receptor beta chains given below trace back to one sample, sequenced in a study of CD8+ T cells in alopecia areata. Extraction and reverse transcription of RNA yielded cDNA as the sequencing template. Sequenced by immunoSEQ multiplex PCR; TCRdb stores in-frame clones only, minus some. The repertoire holds approximately 59,000 clones, with approximately 45% as singletons. The sample was CD8+ T cells sorted from blood, taken at week 0. The receptors were sampled from a human donor with alopecia areata.

Here the CDR3 reads CASSVGAGDLYTGELFF. The DNA of the CDR3 is TGTGCCAGCAGCGTAGGGGCGGGAGATCTGTACACCGGGGAGCTGTTTTTT. This chain connects TRBV9 to TRBJ2-2, with 7 bases aligning to TRBD2. V was clipped by 0 bases and J by 3 bases; unmatched bases: 8. Germline V gives CDR1 SGDLS, CDR2 YYNGEE. CDR3 length: 17 residues.

V is TRBV10-3 and J is TRBJ2-7; D may be TRBD1 (6 bases). The CDR3 loop spans 16 amino acids. Trimming removed 4 bases from V and 3 bases from J, with 19 bases in between. Germline CDR1 ENHRY, CDR2 SYGVKD. The CDR3 loop reads CAISVFARDTFYEQYF. In DNA, the CDR3 is TGTGCCATCAGTGTTTTCGCCCGGGACACCTTCTACGAGCAGTACTTC.

This chain links TRBV11-2 with TRBJ1-2; 7 bases align to TRBD1. Germline loops: CDR1 SGHAT, CDR2 FQNNGV. This CDR3 is 14 amino acids long. V shed 1 base, J shed 3 bases, and the junction held 2 bases outside the gene matches. The CDR3 DNA sequence: TGTGCCAGCAGCTTAGGCCAGGGGGACTATGGCTACACCTTC. Protein product: CASSLGQGDYGYTF.

This clone was seen just once. The chain combines TRBV29-1 with TRBJ1-1; TRBD1 might be the D (5 bases). CDR1 and CDR2 (germline): SQVTM, ANQGSEA. Trimming removed 5 bases at V and 2 bases at J, with 18 bases between. This CDR3 has 15 residues. CDR3 DNA sequence: TGCAGCGTTTCACGGGACGGATCATTCAACACTGAAGCTTTCTTT. It specifies CSVSRDGSFNTEAFF.

A few counts support this clone. The gene calls are TRBV7-9 and TRBJ2-7; D unresolved. Germline V CDR1 and CDR2: SEHNR, FQNEAQ (reference sequence). The CDR3 totals 13 residues. V gave up 4 bases and J gave up 0 bases, with 7 bases separating them. The CDR3 region is CASSSRGSYEQYF. The CDR3 DNA reads TGTGCCAGCAGCTCACGAGGCTCCTACGAGCAGTACTTC.